This record covers a single T cell receptor (beta chain). Its antigen is not identified. This record comes from a study of OX40 agonist ivuxolimab in advanced cancers. Study-wide context: Ivuxolimab is a fully human IgG2 antibody that activates OX40 (CD134). In this trial design, patients received ivuxolimab intravenously at 0.01 to 10 mg/kg every 2 weeks.

Notes on the study in general: At 0.1 to 3.0 mg/kg, CD4+ and CD8+ blood T cells expanded clonally by week 6. Normalized T-cell clonal expansion was also low in a subset of nonresponders.

The CDR3 totals 13 residues. V was clipped by 2 bases and J by 6 bases, with 8 bases between them. Germline V CDR1 and CDR2: SGHNT, YYREEE (reference sequence). Repertoires were generated with immunoSEQ multiplex PCR, while TCRdb's copy carries only in-frame clones and drops some. The data show around 90,000 clones, 85% to 90% seen once. This receptor was taken from an adult with an advanced solid tumor such as melanoma, head and neck, liver or kidney cancer. V and J are TRBV5-4 and TRBJ2-2; D uncertain. This specimen was CD4+ or CD8+ T cells sorted from blood, taken in a trial of the OX40 agonist ivuxolimab. The CDR3 DNA sequence: TGTGCCAGCAGCTTTCCCGCAGCCGGGGAGCTGTTTTTT. This sequence encodes CASSFPAAGELFF. The whole variable domain, filled in from reference TRBV5-4 and TRBJ2-2, reads ETGVTQSPTHLIKTRGQQVTLRCSSQSGHNTVSWYQQALGQGPQFIFQYYREEENGRGNFPPRFSGLQFPNYSSELNVNALELDDSALYLCASSFPAAGELFFGEGSRLTVL.